One sample yielded the 8 T cell receptor beta chains listed below, sequenced in a study of blood T cell repertoires in COVID-19. Only in-frame clones appear in the TCRdb table, and some are missing; sequencing was by immunoSEQ multiplex PCR. Of roughly 92,000 clones listed, about 89% are singletons. Input material: peripheral blood. These receptors were obtained from a human donor with acute or convalescent COVID-19. The donor label of this sample is uncertain.

The chain is built from TRBV27 and TRBJ2-5, with TRBD1 identical over 9 bases. Germline loops: CDR1 MNHEY, CDR2 SMNVEV (reference sequence). This CDR3 contains 15 residues. The trim removed 10 bases at V and 7 bases at J, leaving 16 bases unmatched. The chain's CDR3 is CANLDRGTVGWTQYF. CDR3 coding DNA: TGTGCCAACTTGGACAGGGGTACCGTGGGGTGGACCCAGTACTTC.

This clone was detected once. The chain carries TRBV5-1 and TRBJ2-3, with D unclear. CDR1 is SGHRS and CDR2 is YFSETQ in the germline V gene. CDR3 size: 14 residues. Trimming removed 4 bases at V and 2 bases at J, with 11 bases between. The CDR3 nucleotides read TGCGCCAGCAGCCTCACAGAATACACAGATACGCAGTATTTT. Translation gives CASSLTEYTDTQYF.

The V and J genes are TRBV7-9 and TRBJ1-3; D not certain. V dropped 6 bases and J dropped 6 bases, with 6 bases sitting between them. In germline, CDR1 is SEHNR, CDR2 FQNEAQ (reference sequence). The CDR3 runs 11 residues. The CDR3 reads CASREENTIYF. The CDR3, as DNA: TGTGCCAGCAGGGAGGAAAACACCATATATTTT.

This clone turned up a few times. This chain joins TRBV2 and TRBJ1-1; D not resolved. Germline V gene data show CDR1 as SNHLY and CDR2 as FYNNEI. The CDR3 has 17 residues. V was clipped by 1 base and J by 0 bases, with 15 bases between them. CDR3 nucleotide sequence: TGTGCCAGCAGTGAAGAAGGTCGTAGACATCTGAACACTGAAGCTTTCTTT. This encodes CASSEEGRRHLNTEAFF.

V usage is TRBV6-5 and J usage is TRBJ1-5, with D maybe TRBD1 (6 bases). V was pared by 8 bases and J by 4 bases, with 15 bases between. Germline-derived CDR1 and CDR2 are MNHEY and SVGAGI. The CDR3 totals 14 residues. In DNA, the CDR3 is TGTGCCAGCGGGATGGAACAGGGAAATCAGCCCCAGCATTTT. This gives the protein CASGMEQGNQPQHF.

The V call is TRBV5-1, the J call TRBJ2-3; the D gene is possibly TRBD2 (6 bases). Trimming cost V 6 bases and J 0 bases, with 11 bases left between them. This CDR3 contains 14 residues. Germline V gene lookup returns CDR1 SGHRS and CDR2 YFSETQ. The CDR3 loop reads CASNPGGSTDTQYF. CDR3 bases: TGCGCCAGCAACCCCGGGGGTAGCACAGATACGCAGTATTTT.

The V gene is TRBV28, the J gene TRBJ1-5; D possibly corresponds to TRBD1 (5 bases). Trimming removed 5 bases at V and 5 bases at J, with 16 bases between. The germline V gene encodes CDR1 MDHEN and CDR2 SYDVKM. There are 15 residues in the CDR3. CDR3 residues: CASSPRRGGDQPQHF. The DNA of the CDR3 is TGTGCCAGCAGTCCTCGGAGGGGAGGGGATCAGCCCCAGCATTTT.

The chain combines TRBV4-1 with TRBJ1-5; D remains ambiguous. Trimming took off 0 bases at V and 5 bases at J, with 8 bases between the two ends. CDR1 MGHRA and CDR2 YSYEKL come from the germline V gene. The CDR3 length is 14 residues. The DNA for the CDR3 is TGCGCCAGCAGCCAAGATGGAGGTGATCAGCCCCAGCATTTT. It codes for CASSQDGGDQPQHF.